The 25 T cell receptor beta chains given below trace back to one sample, sequenced in a study of cytomegalovirus exposure and HLA in healthy donors (dated by TCRdb to about 2017). The library was prepared using the immunoSEQ multiplex PCR assay. For the multiplex PCR, a mixture combining 60 forward primers for TCR Vbeta segments and 13 reverse primers for TCR Jbeta segments was used. The source is immuneACCESS, and TCRdb retained only in-frame sequences with V and J called. Part of the clones is not carried over; for the studies checked, unresolved V genes explain less than half of this, and the remainder is unexplained. Counted in this sample were about 160,000 clones; around 74% of them appeared once. The ten largest clones capture about 2.1% of the sample. The sequenced sample was PBMCs. These receptor sequences come from a female donor in good health and CMV-seronegative.

The chain recombines TRBV5-1 with TRBJ2-1, with 11 bases lining up with TRBD2. The V and J ends lost 4 bases and 6 bases, in that order; junction bases with no gene match: 3. Germline loops: CDR1 SGHRS, CDR2 YFSETQ. The CDR3 totals 14 residues. The chain's CDR3 is CASSTSGSGNEQFF. The CDR3 DNA reads as TGCGCCAGCAGCACTAGCGGGAGTGGCAATGAGCAGTTCTTC.

The rearrangement links TRBV7-8 to TRBJ1-1; 8 positions agree with TRBD1. Germline V gives CDR1 SGHVS, CDR2 FQNEAQ. The junction had 2 bases not matched to a gene; V was cut back by 4 bases and J by 4 bases. The CDR3 runs to 13 residues. The CDR3 coding sequence is TGTGCCAGCAGCTCAGACAGGGGCACTGAAGCTTTCTTT. Translated: CASSSDRGTEAFF.

The chain couples TRBV10-3 to TRBJ1-5, with D unclear. CDR1 is ENHRY, CDR2 SYGVKD, per germline. Trimming took off 0 bases at V and 3 bases at J, with 9 bases between the two ends. The length of the CDR3 is 15 residues. CDR3 loop: CAISESSLFNQPQHF. In DNA form, the CDR3 reads TGTGCCATCAGTGAGTCGTCACTGTTCAATCAGCCCCAGCATTTT.

The V gene is TRBV2, the J gene TRBJ1-3; 7 bases line up with TRBD1. J gave up 3 bases and V 6 bases, and 5 bases lay outside the gene matches. Germline assignment: CDR1 SNHLY and CDR2 FYNNEI. The CDR3 loop spans 14 amino acids. DNA of the CDR3: TGTGCCAGCAGCGGGACAGTGGGTGGAAACACCATATATTTT. This codes for CASSGTVGGNTIYF.

The rearrangement uses TRBV4-1 and TRBJ1-5; TRBD1 might be the D (5 bases). V was cut by 1 base and J by 5 bases, with 6 bases left in between. The germline CDR1 and CDR2 sequences are MGHRA and YSYEKL. The CDR3 has 13 residues. The CDR3 protein is CASSQVRDQPQHF. In nucleotides, the CDR3 is TGCGCCAGCAGCCAAGTCAGGGATCAGCCCCAGCATTTT.

The chain recombines TRBV5-6 with TRBJ2-5; TRBD2 matches at 9 bases. This CDR3 has 16 amino acids. CDR1 is SGHDT and CDR2 is YYEEEE in the germline V gene. With 0 bases clipped from V and 2 bases from J, the junction kept 5 bases outside the gene matches. In nucleotides, the CDR3 is TGTGCCAGCAGCTTGGCGGTAGCGGGGGTACAAGAGACCCAGTACTTC. Amino acids: CASSLAVAGVQETQYF.

V and J are TRBV30 and TRBJ1-1, with 11 positions matching TRBD1. The V gene's germline CDR1 is GTSNPN and CDR2 SVGIG (reference sequence). The CDR3 runs to 14 residues. Trimming cost V 8 bases and J 0 bases; bases outside gene matches: 5. In DNA form, the CDR3 reads TGTGCCCGTAGGGACAGGGGGATGAACACTGAAGCTTTCTTT. As protein: CARRDRGMNTEAFF.

This rearrangement joins TRBV5-4 to TRBJ1-4; TRBD1 matches 10 bases. Trimming at V came to 4 bases and at J to 8 bases, leaving 14 bases not matched to a gene. CDR3 size: 17 residues. In germline, CDR1 is SGHNT, CDR2 YYREEE (reference sequence). DNA for the CDR3: TGTGCCAGCAGCCTCAGACAGGGGGCGCATCTGGGGGAAAAACTGTTTTTT. It is translated as CASSLRQGAHLGEKLFF.

The V call is TRBV9, the J call TRBJ2-1; 11 nucleotides align to TRBD2. CDR3 length equals 16 residues. Germline CDR1 is SGDLS and CDR2 is YYNGEE. V shed 4 bases and J 4 bases; nucleotides not matched to a gene: 7. The DNA for the CDR3 is TGTGCCAGCAGCACTGGGACTAGCGGAGGATACAATGAGCAGTTCTTC. It translates to CASSTGTSGGYNEQFF.

The chain is built from TRBV5-4 and TRBJ2-7; 8 bases fit TRBD1. The germline gives CDR1 SGHNT, CDR2 YYREEE (reference sequence). The CDR3 is made up of 14 amino acids. With 0 bases clipped from V and 2 bases from J, the junction kept 1 base outside the gene matches. In DNA, the CDR3 is TGTGCCAGCAGCTTGGCGGGACAGGCCTACGAGCAGTACTTC. Its protein is CASSLAGQAYEQYF.

This chain links TRBV4-2 with TRBJ2-7, with unresolved D. The CDR3 is made up of 14 amino acids. Germline CDR1 reads LGHNA; CDR2 reads YNFKEQ. V lost 0 bases and J lost 1, with 7 bases in between. Written as DNA, the CDR3 is TGTGCCAGCAGCCAAGAGCAGAATTCCTACGAGCAGTACTTC. Translating gives CASSQEQNSYEQYF.

This chain joins TRBV7-3 and TRBJ1-3, with D possibly being TRBD1 (6 bases). This CDR3 region has 16 residues. V was cut by 4 bases and J by 4 bases, with 17 bases left in between. Germline loops: CDR1 SGHTA, CDR2 FQGTGA. The CDR3, as DNA: TGTGCCAGCAGCTCCCAGAACAGGGCGGAAGGAAACACCATATATTTT. As protein: CASSSQNRAEGNTIYF. The variable domain in full, completed from reference TRBV7-3 and TRBJ1-3, reads GAGVSQTPSNKVTEKGKYVELRCDPISGHTALYWYRQSLGQGPEFLIYFQGTGAADDSGLPNDRFFAVRPEGSVSTLKIQRTERGDSAVYLCASSSQNRAEGNTIYFGEGSWLTVV.

The gene calls are TRBV5-1 and TRBJ2-7; tentative D call: TRBD2 (6 bases). This CDR3 region has 15 residues. V gave up 3 bases and J gave up 1 base, with 14 bases separating them. Germline assignment: CDR1 SGHRS and CDR2 YFSETQ. The CDR3 sequence: CASSSYPGDSYEQYF. The CDR3 DNA sequence: TGCGCCAGCAGCTCCTACCCGGGGGATTCCTACGAGCAGTACTTC.

The chain has TRBV10-3 and TRBJ1-5; D call uncertain. Trimming took off 2 bases at V and 4 bases at J, with 9 bases between the two ends. Germline loops: CDR1 ENHRY, CDR2 SYGVKD. This CDR3 has 14 residues. The CDR3 coding sequence is TGTGCCATCAGTGAGGGAGGTCCTAATCAGCCCCAGCATTTT. Translated, it gives CAISEGGPNQPQHF.

The V gene is TRBV5-7, the J gene TRBJ2-2; D is perhaps TRBD1 (6 bases). TRBV5-7 is assigned to the ORF class and has an uncertain function. V lost 0 bases to trimming and J lost 7 bases, with 19 bases between them. This CDR3 region has 17 residues. The CDR3 protein is CASSLGLGTLRGGELFF. CDR3 DNA sequence: TGTGCCAGCAGCTTGGGCCTCGGGACACTCCGAGGCGGGGAGCTGTTTTTT.

The chain employs TRBV5-1 and TRBJ2-3; the D gene is possibly TRBD2 (6 bases). V lost 7 bases and J 6 bases, leaving 9 bases between the germline ends. This CDR3 is built from 11 residues. Germline values: CDR1 SGHRS, CDR2 YFSETQ. In nucleotides, the CDR3 is TGCGCCAGCCTCAGCGGGGATACGCAGTATTTT. This translates into CASLSGDTQYF.

The genes are TRBV21-1 and TRBJ1-2; the DNA was not used to check the table's D call, TRBD1. TRBV21-1 is a listed pseudogene. The CDR3 extends over 17 amino acids. CDR3 sequence (DNA): TGTGCCAGCAGCAACATCGCAGGGATTGTTCTCAACTATGGCTACACCTTC. This translates into CASSNIAGIVLNYGYTF.

This chain uses TRBV19 with TRBJ2-7, with 15 bases lining up with TRBD2. The germline gives CDR1 LNHDA, CDR2 SQIVND (reference sequence). The junction had 9 bases not matched to a gene; V was cut back by 5 bases and J by 4 bases. CDR3 length: 17 amino acids. The CDR3 loop reads CASSPGLAGGGNYEQYF. The CDR3 DNA sequence: TGTGCCAGTAGTCCGGGACTAGCGGGGGGCGGTAATTACGAGCAGTACTTC.

The chain joins TRBV4-2 to TRBJ2-1, with a possible D match to TRBD1 (7 bases). CDR1 and CDR2 (germline): LGHNA, YNFKEQ. V lost 1 base to trimming and J lost 3 bases, with 16 bases between them. The CDR3 is made up of 17 amino acids. CDR3 nucleotides: TGTGCCAGCAGCCAAGGTGGGGCAGGGGGGTACTACAATGAGCAGTTCTTC. Its translation is CASSQGGAGGYYNEQFF.

This clone was observed once. The rearrangement links TRBV2 to TRBJ2-1, with 7 bases identical to TRBD2. The CDR3 is 13 residues long. CDR1 is SNHLY, CDR2 FYNNEI, per germline. The V segment lost 6 bases and the J segment 8 bases; nucleotides outside the gene matches: 7. The CDR3 spells CASRGGPWDEQFF. The CDR3 nucleotides are TGTGCCAGCAGGGGAGGGCCTTGGGATGAGCAGTTCTTC.

The chain links TRBV5-4 to TRBJ1-1, with no clear D. CDR1 SGHNT and CDR2 YYREEE come from the germline V gene (reference sequence). The CDR3 has 14 amino acids. Trimming took off 1 base at V and 3 bases at J, with 10 bases between the two ends. CDR3 sequence reads: CASSLRGAYTEAFF. CDR3 sequence (DNA): TGTGCCAGCAGCTTGCGAGGAGCTTACACTGAAGCTTTCTTT.

J is TRBJ2-7 and V is TRBV11-2; 7 bases fit TRBD2. V was pared by 3 bases and J by 3 bases, with 5 bases of the junction left unmatched. CDR1 is SGHAT and CDR2 is FQNNGV in the germline V gene. CDR3 length equals 14 residues. The CDR3 loop is CASSLGGTGYEQYF. The CDR3 DNA follows: TGTGCCAGCAGCTTGGGAGGGACCGGCTACGAGCAGTACTTC.

The rearrangement joins TRBV7-3 to TRBJ2-7; D may be TRBD2 (6 bases). The CDR3 spans 14 residues. Looked up from germline, CDR1 is SGHTA and CDR2 is FQGTGA. Trimming shortened V by 5 bases and J by 0 bases, and 11 bases separated the two germline ends. The CDR3 DNA is TGTGCCAGCAGCCCCTCGGGGGACTCCTACGAGCAGTACTTC. Its translation: CASSPSGDSYEQYF.

The rearrangement uses TRBV6-5 and TRBJ1-2; 9 nucleotides match TRBD1. The trim removed 0 bases at V and 6 bases at J, leaving 5 bases unmatched. The CDR3 has 15 amino acids. CDR1 is MNHEY and CDR2 is SVGAGI in the germline V gene. CDR3: CASSYSDRDRDGYTF. The CDR3 nucleotides are TGTGCCAGCAGTTACTCTGACCGGGACAGGGATGGCTACACCTTC.

The chain joins TRBV6-1 to TRBJ2-2; tentatively, D is TRBD2 (5 bases). CDR1 is MNHNS, CDR2 SASEGT, per germline. The length of the CDR3 is 13 residues. The V gene lost 6 bases and the J gene lost 5 bases, with 10 bases spanning the gap. CDR3 bases: TGTGCCAGCAGGAGGGTGGTGACCGGGGAGCTGTTTTTT. Protein sequence: CASRRVVTGELFF.